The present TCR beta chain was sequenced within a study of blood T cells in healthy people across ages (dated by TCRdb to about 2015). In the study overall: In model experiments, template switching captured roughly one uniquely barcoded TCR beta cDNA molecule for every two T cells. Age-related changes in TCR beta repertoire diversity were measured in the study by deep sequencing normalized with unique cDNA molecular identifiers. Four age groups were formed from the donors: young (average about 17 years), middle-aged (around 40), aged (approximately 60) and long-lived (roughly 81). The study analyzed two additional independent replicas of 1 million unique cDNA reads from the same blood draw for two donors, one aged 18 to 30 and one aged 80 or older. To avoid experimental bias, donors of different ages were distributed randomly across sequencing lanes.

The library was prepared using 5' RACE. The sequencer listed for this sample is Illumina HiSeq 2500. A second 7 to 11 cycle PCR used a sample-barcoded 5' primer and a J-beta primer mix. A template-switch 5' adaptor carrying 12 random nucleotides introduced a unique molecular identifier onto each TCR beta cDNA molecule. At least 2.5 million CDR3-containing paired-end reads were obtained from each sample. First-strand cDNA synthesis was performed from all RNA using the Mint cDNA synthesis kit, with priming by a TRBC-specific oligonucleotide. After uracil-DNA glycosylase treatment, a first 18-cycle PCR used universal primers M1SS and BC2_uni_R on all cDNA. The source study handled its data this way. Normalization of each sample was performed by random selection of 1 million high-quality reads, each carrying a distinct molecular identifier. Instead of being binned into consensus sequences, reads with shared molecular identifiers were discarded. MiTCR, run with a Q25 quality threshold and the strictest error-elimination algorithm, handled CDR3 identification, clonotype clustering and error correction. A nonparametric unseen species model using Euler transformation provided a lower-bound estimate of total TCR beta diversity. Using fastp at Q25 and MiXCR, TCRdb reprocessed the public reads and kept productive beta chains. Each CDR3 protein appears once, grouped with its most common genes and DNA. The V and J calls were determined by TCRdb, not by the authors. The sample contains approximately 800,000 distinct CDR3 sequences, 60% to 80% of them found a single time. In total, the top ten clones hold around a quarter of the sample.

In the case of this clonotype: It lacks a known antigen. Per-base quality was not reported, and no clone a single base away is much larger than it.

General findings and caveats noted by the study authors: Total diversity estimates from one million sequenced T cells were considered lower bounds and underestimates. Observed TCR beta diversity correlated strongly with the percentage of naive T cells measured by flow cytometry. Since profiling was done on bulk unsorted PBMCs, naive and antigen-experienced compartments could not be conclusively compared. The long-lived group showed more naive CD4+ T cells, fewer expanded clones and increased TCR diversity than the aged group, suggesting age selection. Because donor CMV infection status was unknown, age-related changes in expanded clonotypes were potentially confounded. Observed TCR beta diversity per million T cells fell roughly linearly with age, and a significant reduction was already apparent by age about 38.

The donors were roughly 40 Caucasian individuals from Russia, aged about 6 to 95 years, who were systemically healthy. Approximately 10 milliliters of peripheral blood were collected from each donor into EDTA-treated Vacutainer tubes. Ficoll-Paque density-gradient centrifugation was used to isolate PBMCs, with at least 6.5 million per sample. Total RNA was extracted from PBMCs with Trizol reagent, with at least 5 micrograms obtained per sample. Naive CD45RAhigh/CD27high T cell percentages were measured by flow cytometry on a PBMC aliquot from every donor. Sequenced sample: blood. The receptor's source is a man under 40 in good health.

The sequence in DNA is TGTGCCAGCAGTACTAGCGGAGATTGGGGGACAGATACGCAGTATTTT. Protein translation: CASSTSGDWGTDTQYF. The sequence links TRBV28 to TRBJ2-3; the central 8 bases match TRBD2. After removal of 5 bases from V and 3 bases from J, the junction retains 10 bases not matched to a gene. The germline V gene gives CDR1 as MDHEN and CDR2 as SYDVKM. Reading from cysteine to phenylalanine, the CDR3 counts 16 amino acids. Only CDR3 DNA remains: 48 bases, in frame from the first base.